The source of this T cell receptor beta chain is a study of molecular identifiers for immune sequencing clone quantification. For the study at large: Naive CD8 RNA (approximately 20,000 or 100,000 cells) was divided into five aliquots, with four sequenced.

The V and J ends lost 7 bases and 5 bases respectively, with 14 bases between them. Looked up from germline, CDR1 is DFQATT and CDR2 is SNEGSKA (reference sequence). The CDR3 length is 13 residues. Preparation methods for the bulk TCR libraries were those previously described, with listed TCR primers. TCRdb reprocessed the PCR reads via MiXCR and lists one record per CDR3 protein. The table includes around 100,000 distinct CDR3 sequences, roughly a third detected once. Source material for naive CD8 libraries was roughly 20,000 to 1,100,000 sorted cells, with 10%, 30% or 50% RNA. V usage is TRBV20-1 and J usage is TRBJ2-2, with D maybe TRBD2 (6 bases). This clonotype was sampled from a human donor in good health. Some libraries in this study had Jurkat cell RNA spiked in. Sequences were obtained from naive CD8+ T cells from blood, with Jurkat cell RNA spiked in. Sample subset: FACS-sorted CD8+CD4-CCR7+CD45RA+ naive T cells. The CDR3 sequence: CSGGDQLTGELFF. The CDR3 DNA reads TGCAGTGGCGGGGACCAACTAACCGGGGAGCTGTTTTTT.